What follows are 5 T cell receptor beta chains derived from one specimen sequenced in a study of cytomegalovirus exposure and HLA in healthy donors. The PCR was carried out with 60 Vbeta primers and 13 Jbeta primers. Clones were read by immunoSEQ multiplex PCR, and TCRdb kept only the in-frame ones, dropping some. The sample records approximately 100,000 clones, 60% to 75% being singletons. The sequencing sample was made of PBMCs. The receptors derive from a man in his sixties in good health and CMV-seronegative.

The rearrangement links TRBV7-3 to TRBJ2-2; 7 bases are a match to TRBD2. The germline V gene has CDR1 SGHTA and CDR2 FQGTGA. J was trimmed by 6 bases and V by 5 bases; bases with no gene match: 6. There are 14 residues in the CDR3. The CDR3 coding sequence is TGTGCCAGCAGCCCCGGACTAGTCCCCGGGGAGCTGTTTTTT. This encodes CASSPGLVPGELFF.

This chain links TRBV28 with TRBJ1-1, with D maybe TRBD1 (6 bases). Germline loops: CDR1 MDHEN, CDR2 SYDVKM. The CDR3 sequence is 14 residues long. V lost 6 bases, J lost 1 base, and 12 bases lay in between. The CDR3 DNA is TGTGCCAGCAGCCAGGGACACCCGAACACTGAAGCTTTCTTT. This translates into CASSQGHPNTEAFF.

The chain has TRBV27 and TRBJ1-1; 8 nucleotides align to TRBD1. The CDR3 has 13 residues. Germline assignment: CDR1 MNHEY and CDR2 SMNVEV (reference sequence). With V trimmed by 5 bases and J by 12 bases, 11 bases remained unmatched. CDR3 sequence reads: CASSPGQGGSTFF. CDR3 sequence (DNA): TGTGCCAGCAGTCCCGGACAGGGTGGGTCGACTTTCTTT.

V gene TRBV5-6 combines with J gene TRBJ2-7, with TRBD2 matching over 11 bases. CDR1 and CDR2 (germline): SGHDT, YYEEEE. The junction had 4 bases not matched to a gene; V was cut back by 4 bases and J by 4 bases. The CDR3 consists of 14 residues. CDR3 nucleotide sequence: TGTGCCAGCAGCATGGGACTAGCGGTGTACGAGCAGTACTTC. Amino acid sequence: CASSMGLAVYEQYF.

This clone was picked up a small number of times. The chain joins TRBV9 to TRBJ1-2, with a tentative D call TRBD1 (5 bases). The CDR3 is made up of 13 amino acids. Germline CDR1 SGDLS, CDR2 YYNGEE. V shed 4 bases and J shed 2 bases, with 9 bases lying between them. DNA for the CDR3: TGTGCCAGCAGCCTCGACAGAAACTATGGCTACACCTTC. Its protein product is CASSLDRNYGYTF.